A single T cell receptor (beta chain) is shown here with its context. Its antigen is undetermined. This entry comes from a study of PD-L1 blockade in urothelial cancer. For the study at large: Patients had been given 0 to 3 earlier chemotherapy regimens. Across blood samples, T cells had a median count of about 140,000. Study-level findings and limits: Pretreatment TCR clonality in blood under the median foretold superior survival.

Added to each PCR by spiking were synthetic TCR analog templates. Method: immunoSEQ multiplex PCR; TCRdb's copy keeps in-frame clones and lacks some. The top ten clones hold approximately 0.88% of a sample with some 97,000 clones, around 93% of them seen once. Per the germline V gene, CDR1 is KGHSY and CDR2 is FQNENV. The CDR3 is 14 residues long. The V end lost 4 bases, the J end lost 7 bases, and 14 bases lay between the germline ends. This chain connects TRBV16 to TRBJ1-5; the D gene is possibly TRBD1 (6 bases). The specimen was PBMCs, collected around atezolizumab (anti-PD-L1) treatment. The sequence was obtained from an elderly woman with urothelial cancer. The CDR3 region is CASSLGRGRQPQHF. DNA of the CDR3: TGTGCCAGCAGCCTCGGGAGGGGGAGGCAGCCCCAGCATTTT.